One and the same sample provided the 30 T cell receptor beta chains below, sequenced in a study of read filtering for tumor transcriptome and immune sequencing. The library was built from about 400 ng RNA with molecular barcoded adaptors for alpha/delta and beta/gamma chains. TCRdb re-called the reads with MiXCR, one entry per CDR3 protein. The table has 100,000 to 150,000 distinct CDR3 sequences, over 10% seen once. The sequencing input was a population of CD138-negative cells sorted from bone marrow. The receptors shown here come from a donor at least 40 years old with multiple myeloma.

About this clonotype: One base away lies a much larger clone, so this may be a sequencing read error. In nucleotides, the CDR3 is TGTGCCAGTGGTGGACAGGGTGGTTTCACAGATACGCAGTGTTTT. Its protein is CASGGQGGFTDTQCF. J is TRBJ2-3 and V is TRBV19; 8 nucleotides line up with TRBD1. The CDR3 length is 15 residues. Looked up from germline, CDR1 is LNHDA and CDR2 is SQIVND (reference sequence).

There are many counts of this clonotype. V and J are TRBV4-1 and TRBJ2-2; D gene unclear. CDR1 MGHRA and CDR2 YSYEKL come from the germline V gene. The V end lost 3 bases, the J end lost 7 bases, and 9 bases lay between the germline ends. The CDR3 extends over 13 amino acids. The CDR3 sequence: CASSHPAFGELFF. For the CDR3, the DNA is TGCGCCAGCAGCCACCCCGCCTTCGGGGAGCTGTTTTTT.

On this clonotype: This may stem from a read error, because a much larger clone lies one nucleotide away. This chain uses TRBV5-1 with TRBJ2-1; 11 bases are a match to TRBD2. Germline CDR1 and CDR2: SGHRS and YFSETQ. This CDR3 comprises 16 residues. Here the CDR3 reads CAGSPGLAGGNNELFF. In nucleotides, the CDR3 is TGCGCCGGCAGCCCCGGGCTAGCGGGAGGAAACAATGAGCTGTTCTTC.

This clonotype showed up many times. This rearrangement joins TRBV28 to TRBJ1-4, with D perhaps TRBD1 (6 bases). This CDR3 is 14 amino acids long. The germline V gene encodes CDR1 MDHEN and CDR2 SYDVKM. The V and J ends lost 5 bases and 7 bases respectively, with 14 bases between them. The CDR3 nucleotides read TGTGCCAGCAGTAGGACCGGGACAAGTGAAAAACTGTTTTTT. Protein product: CASSRTGTSEKLFF.

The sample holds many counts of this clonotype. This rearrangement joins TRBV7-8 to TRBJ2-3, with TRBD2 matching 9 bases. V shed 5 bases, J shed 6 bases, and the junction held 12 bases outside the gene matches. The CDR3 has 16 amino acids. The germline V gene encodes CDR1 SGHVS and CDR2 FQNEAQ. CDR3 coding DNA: TGTGCCAGCAGCCTCGTCGCAGGACTAGCGATGGATACGCAGTATTTT. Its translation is CASSLVAGLAMDTQYF.

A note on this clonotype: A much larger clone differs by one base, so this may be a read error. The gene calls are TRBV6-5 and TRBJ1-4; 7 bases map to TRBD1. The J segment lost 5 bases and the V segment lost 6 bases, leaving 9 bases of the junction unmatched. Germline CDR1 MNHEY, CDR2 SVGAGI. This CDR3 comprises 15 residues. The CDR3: CASSLGGRGNEKLFF. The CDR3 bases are TGTGCCAGCAGCCTAGGAGGCAGGGGGAATGAAAAACTGTTTTTT.

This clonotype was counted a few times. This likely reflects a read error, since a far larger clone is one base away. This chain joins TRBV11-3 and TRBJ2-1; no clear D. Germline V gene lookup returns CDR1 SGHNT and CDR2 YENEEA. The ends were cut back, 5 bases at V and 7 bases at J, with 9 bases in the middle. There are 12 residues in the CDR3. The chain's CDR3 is CASSLSANEQFF. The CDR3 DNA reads TGTGCCAGCAGCCTCAGCGCGAATGAGCAGTTCTTC.

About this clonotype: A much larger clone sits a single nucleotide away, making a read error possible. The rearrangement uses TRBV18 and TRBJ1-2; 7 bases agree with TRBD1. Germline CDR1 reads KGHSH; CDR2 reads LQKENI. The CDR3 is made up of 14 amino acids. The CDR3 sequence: CACSPTTGKEGYTF. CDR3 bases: TGTGCCTGCTCACCTACGACAGGGAAGGAAGGCTACACCTTC.

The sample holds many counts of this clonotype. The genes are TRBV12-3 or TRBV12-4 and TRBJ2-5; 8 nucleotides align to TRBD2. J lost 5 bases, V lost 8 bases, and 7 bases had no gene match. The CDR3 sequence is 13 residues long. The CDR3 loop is CASGGGPLETQYF. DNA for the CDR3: TGTGCCAGCGGCGGGGGGCCCTTGGAGACCCAGTACTTC.

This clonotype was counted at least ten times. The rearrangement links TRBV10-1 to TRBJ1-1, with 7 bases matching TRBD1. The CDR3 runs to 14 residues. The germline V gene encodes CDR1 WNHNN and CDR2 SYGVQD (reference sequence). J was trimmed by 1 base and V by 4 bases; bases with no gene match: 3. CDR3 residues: CASSGGTENTEAFF. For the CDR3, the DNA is TGCGCCAGCAGTGGTGGGACAGAGAACACTGAAGCTTTCTTT.

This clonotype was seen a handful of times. The CDR3 DNA follows: TGTGCCTGGAGGGCGGGGGAGTTCACAGATACGCAGTATTTT. Translating it yields CAWRAGEFTDTQYF. The chain recombines TRBV30 with TRBJ2-3, with TRBD2 matching over 7 bases. The CDR3 totals 14 residues. With 3 bases clipped from V and 2 bases from J, the junction kept 5 bases outside the gene matches. The germline V gene encodes CDR1 GTSNPN and CDR2 SVGIG (reference sequence).

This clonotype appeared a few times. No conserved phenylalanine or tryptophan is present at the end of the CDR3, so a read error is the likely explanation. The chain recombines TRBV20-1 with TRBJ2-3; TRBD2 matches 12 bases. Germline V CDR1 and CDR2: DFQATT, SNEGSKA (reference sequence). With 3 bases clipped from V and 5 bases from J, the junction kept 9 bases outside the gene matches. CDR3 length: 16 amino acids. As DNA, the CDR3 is TGCAGTGCTAGGGGACTAGCGGGTCTCCCCGGAGATACGCAGTATTCT. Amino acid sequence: CSARGLAGLPGDTQYS.

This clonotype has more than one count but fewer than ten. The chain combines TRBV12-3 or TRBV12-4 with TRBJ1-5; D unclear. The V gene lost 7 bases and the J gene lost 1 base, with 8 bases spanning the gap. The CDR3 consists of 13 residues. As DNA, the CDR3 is TGTGCCAGCACCAAGGGAAGCAATCAGCCCCAGCATTTT. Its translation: CASTKGSNQPQHF.

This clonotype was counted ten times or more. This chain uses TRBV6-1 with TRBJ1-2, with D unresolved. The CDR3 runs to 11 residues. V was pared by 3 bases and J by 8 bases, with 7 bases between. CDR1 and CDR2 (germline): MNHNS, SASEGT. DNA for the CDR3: TGTGCCAGCAGTGAGTTTAGCGGCTACACCTTC. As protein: CASSEFSGYTF.

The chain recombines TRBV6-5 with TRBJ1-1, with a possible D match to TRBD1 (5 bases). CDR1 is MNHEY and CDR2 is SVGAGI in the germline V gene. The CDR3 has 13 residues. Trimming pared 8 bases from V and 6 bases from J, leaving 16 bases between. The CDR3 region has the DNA TGTGCCAGCTCTCCGGAGGGGCGATCTGAAGCTTTCTTT. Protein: CASSPEGRSEAFF.

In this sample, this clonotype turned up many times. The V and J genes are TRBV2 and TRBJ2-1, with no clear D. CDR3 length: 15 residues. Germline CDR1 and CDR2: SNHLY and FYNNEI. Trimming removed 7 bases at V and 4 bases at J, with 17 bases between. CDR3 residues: CASNPLSPIYNEQFF. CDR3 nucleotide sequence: TGTGCCAGCAACCCACTTAGTCCCATTTACAATGAGCAGTTCTTC. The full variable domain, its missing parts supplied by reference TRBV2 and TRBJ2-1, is EPEVTQTPSHQVTQMGQEVILRCVPISNHLYFYWYRQILGQKVEFLVSFYNNEISEKSEIFDDQFSVERPDGSNFTLKIRSTKLEDSAMYFCASNPLSPIYNEQFFGPGTRLTVL.

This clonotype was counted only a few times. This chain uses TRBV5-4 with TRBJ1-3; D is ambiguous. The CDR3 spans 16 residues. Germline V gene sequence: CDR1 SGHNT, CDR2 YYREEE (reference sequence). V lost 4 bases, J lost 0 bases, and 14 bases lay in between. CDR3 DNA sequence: TGTGCCAGCAGCCCACCAGGACGGAACTCTGGAAACACCATATATTTT. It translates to CASSPPGRNSGNTIYF. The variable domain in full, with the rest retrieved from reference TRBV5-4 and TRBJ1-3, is ETGVTQSPTHLIKTRGQQVTLRCSSQSGHNTVSWYQQALGQGPQFIFQYYREEENGRGNFPPRFSGLQFPNYSSELNVNALELDDSALYLCASSPPGRNSGNTIYFGEGSWLTVV.

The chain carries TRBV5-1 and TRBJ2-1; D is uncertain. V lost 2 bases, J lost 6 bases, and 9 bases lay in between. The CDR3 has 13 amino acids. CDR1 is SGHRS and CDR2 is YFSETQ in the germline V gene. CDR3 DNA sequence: TGCGCCAGCAGCTTACGGGCCCCCAATGAGCAGTTCTTC. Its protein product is CASSLRAPNEQFF.

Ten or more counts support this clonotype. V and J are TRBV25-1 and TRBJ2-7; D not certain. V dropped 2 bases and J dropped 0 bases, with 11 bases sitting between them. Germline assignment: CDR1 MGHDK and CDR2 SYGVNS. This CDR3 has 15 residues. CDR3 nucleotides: TGTGCCAGCAGTGAAGGGCGGCCCAGCTCCTACGAGCAGTACTTC. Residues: CASSEGRPSSYEQYF.

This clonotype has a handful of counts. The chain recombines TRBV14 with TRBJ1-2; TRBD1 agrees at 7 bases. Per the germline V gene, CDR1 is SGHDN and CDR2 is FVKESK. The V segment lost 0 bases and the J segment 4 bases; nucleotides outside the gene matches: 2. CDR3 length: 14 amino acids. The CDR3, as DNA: TGTGCCAGCAGCCAAGATGGGACAGTCTATGGCTACACCTTC. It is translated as CASSQDGTVYGYTF. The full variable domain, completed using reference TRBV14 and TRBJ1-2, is EAGVTQFPSHSVIEKGQTVTLRCDPISGHDNLYWYRRVMGKEIKFLLHFVKESKQDESGMPNNRFLAERTGGTYSTLKVQPAELEDSGVYFCASSQDGTVYGYTFGSGTRLTVV.

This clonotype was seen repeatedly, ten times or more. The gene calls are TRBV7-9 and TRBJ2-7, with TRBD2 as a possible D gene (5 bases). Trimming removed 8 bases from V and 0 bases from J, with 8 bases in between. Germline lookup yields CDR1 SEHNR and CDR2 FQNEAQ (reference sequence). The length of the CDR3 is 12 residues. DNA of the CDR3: TGTGCCAGCGGAGGAAGCTCCTACGAGCAGTACTTC. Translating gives CASGGSSYEQYF.

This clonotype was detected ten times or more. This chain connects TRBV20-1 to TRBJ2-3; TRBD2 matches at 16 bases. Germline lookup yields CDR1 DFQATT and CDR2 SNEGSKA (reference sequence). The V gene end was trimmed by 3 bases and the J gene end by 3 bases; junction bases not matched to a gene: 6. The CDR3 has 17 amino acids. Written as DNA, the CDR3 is TGCAGTGCTAGCGGGACTAGCGGGGGGGCCGGTACAGATACGCAGTATTTT. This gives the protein CSASGTSGGAGTDTQYF.

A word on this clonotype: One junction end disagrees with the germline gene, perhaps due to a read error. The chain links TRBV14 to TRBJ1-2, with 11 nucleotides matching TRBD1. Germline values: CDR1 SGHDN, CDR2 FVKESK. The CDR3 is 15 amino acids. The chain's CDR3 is CASRQVDRGPYGHTF. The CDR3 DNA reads TGTGCCAGCAGACAAGTGGACAGGGGGCCCTATGGCCACACCTTC.

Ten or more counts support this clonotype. CDR3 bases: TGCAGTGCTAGAGACCTCACTAGCGGGAGTAGCCCTGAGCAGTTCTTC. Its protein is CSARDLTSGSSPEQFF. The chain links TRBV20-1 to TRBJ2-1, with TRBD2 matching over 11 bases. This CDR3 contains 16 residues. In germline, CDR1 is DFQATT, CDR2 SNEGSKA (reference sequence). V dropped 0 bases and J dropped 9; count of bases not matched to a gene: 10.

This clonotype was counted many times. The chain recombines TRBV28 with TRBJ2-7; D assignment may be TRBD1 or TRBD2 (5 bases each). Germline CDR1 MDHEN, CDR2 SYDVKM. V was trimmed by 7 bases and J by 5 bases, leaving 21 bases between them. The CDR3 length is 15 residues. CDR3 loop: CASIPSGDGVNEQYF. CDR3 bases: TGTGCCAGCATCCCCTCCGGGGACGGGGTGAACGAGCAGTACTTC. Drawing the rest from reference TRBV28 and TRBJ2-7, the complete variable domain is DVKVTQSSRYLVKRTGEKVFLECVQDMDHENMFWYRQDPGLGLRLIYFSYDVKMKEKGDIPEGYSVSREKKERFSLILESASTNQTSMYLCASIPSGDGVNEQYFGPGTRLTVT.

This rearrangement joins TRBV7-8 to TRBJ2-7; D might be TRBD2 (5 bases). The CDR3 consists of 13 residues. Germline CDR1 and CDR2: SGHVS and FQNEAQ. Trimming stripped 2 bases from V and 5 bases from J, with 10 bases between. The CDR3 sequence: CASSLQLGHEQYF. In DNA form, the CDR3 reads TGTGCCAGCAGCTTACAACTAGGCCACGAGCAGTACTTC.

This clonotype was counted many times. CDR3 nucleotides: TGTGCCAGCAGTGAGCGGGATTCTAGCACAGATACGCAGTATTTT. Translated, it gives CASSERDSSTDTQYF. The genes are TRBV6-1 and TRBJ2-3, with a possible D match to TRBD2 (6 bases). CDR3 length: 15 amino acids. Germline CDR1 and CDR2: MNHNS and SASEGT. V lost 3 bases and J 0 bases, leaving 10 bases between the germline ends.

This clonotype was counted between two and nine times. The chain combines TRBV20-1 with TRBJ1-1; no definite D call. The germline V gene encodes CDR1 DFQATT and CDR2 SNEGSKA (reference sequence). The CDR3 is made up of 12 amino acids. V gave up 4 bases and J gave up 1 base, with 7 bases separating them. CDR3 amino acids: CSAIPGNTEAFF. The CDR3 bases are TGCAGTGCTATCCCCGGGAACACTGAAGCTTTCTTT.

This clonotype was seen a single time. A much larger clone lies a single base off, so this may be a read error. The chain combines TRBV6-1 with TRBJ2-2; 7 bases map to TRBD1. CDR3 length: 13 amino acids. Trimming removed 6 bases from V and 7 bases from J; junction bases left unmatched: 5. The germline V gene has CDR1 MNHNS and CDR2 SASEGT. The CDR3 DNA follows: TGTGCCAGCAGGGACAGACAGGGCGGGGAGCTGTTTTTT. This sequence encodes CASRDRQGGELFF.

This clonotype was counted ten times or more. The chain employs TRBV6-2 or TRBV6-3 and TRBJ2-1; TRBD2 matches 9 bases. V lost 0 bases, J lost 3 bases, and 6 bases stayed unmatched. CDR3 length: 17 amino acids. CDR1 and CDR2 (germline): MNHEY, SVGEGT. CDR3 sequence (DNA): TGTGCCAGCAGTTACTCTGGGACTAGCAGCTACTACAATGAGCAGTTCTTC. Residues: CASSYSGTSSYYNEQFF.